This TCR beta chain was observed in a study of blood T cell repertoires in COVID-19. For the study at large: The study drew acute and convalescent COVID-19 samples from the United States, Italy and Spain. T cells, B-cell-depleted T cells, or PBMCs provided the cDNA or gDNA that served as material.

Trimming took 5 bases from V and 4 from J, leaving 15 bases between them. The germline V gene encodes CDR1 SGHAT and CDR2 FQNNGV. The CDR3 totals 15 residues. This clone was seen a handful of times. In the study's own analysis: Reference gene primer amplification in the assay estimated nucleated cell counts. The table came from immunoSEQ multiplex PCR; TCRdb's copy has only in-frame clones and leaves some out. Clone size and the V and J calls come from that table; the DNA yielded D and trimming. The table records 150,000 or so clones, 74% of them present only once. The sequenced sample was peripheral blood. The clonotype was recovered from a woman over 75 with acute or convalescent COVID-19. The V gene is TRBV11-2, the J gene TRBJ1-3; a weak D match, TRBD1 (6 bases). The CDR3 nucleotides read TGTGCCAGCAGCACACAGGGTTCAATCGGAAACACCATATATTTT. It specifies CASSTQGSIGNTIYF.